This is a list of T cell receptor beta chains from one sample in a study of T cell clonotyping in hematopoietic cell transplantation. Assay used: immunoSEQ multiplex PCR; TCRdb lists only in-frame clones, some missing. The sample has nearly 9,500 clones; 95% to 98% are singletons. The specimen was peripheral blood mononuclear cells, collected 100 days after allogeneic stem cell transplant. Every receptor here comes from a male patient in his sixties or seventies who had an allogeneic stem cell transplant from a related donor, so the T cells may come from the graft donor. Some clones in this sample may be carry-over from other donors' samples. The CDR3 runs from the conserved cysteine through the conserved F or W. A D gene is named only where the DNA matches it firmly. Part of the rows lack a size; the others show once, few, many or a class for expanded clones.

clone size: once; D gene: .; V gene: TRBV2; J gene: TRBJ2-2; CDR3 DNA: TGTGCCAGCACTCCCCTGGTACGGGGGTCCGGGGAGCTGTTTTTT; CDR3 protein: CASTPLVRGSGELFF
clone size: .; D gene: .; V gene: TRBV28; J gene: TRBJ1-2; CDR3 DNA: TGTGCCAGCAGCAACTATGAGGGCTACACCTTC; CDR3 protein: CASSNYEGYTF
clone size: .; D gene: .; V gene: TRBV2; J gene: TRBJ1-4; CDR3 DNA: TGTGCCAGCAGCCCGTATCTTTCTCTTGGGGGGGTCGAAAAACTGTTTTTT; CDR3 protein: CASSPYLSLGGVEKLFF
clone size: .; D gene: TRBD2; V gene: TRBV19; J gene: TRBJ2-3; CDR3 DNA: TGTGCCATTAGCGGGACTAGCACAGATACGCAGTATTTT; CDR3 protein: CAISGTSTDTQYF
clone size: .; D gene: .; V gene: TRBV14; J gene: TRBJ2-5; CDR3 DNA: TGTGCCAGCAGCCACGCCGGGGGCGGGACAGCCATCCGAGAGACCCAGTACTTC; CDR3 protein: CASSHAGGGTAIRETQYF
clone size: .; D gene: .; V gene: TRBV10-3; J gene: TRBJ2-2; CDR3 DNA: TGTGCCATCAGCGGCGGTTCCGCGAACACCGGGGAGCTGTTTTTT; CDR3 protein: CAISGGSANTGELFF
clone size: .; D gene: TRBD1; V gene: TRBV19; J gene: TRBJ2-2; CDR3 DNA: TGTGCCAGTAAAAGTTCTGGGACAGGGGCCACCGGGGAGCTGTTTTTT; CDR3 protein: CASKSSGTGATGELFF
clone size: .; D gene: .; V gene: TRBV5-1; J gene: TRBJ2-5; CDR3 DNA: TGCGCCAGCAGCTTGAGTCCGGGACTCCAAGAGACCCAGTACTTC; CDR3 protein: CASSLSPGLQETQYF
clone size: once; D gene: .; V gene: TRBV2; J gene: TRBJ2-7; CDR3 DNA: TGTGCCAGCCTACCCCTTCCGACACAGGGTTACGAGCAGTACTTC; CDR3 protein: CASLPLPTQGYEQYF
clone size: once; D gene: .; V gene: TRBV9; J gene: TRBJ1-5; CDR3 DNA: TGTGCCAGCAGCGTAGGCGGGGATAGCAATCAGCCCCAGCATTTT; CDR3 protein: CASSVGGDSNQPQHF
clone size: .; D gene: .; V gene: TRBV7-8; J gene: TRBJ1-5; CDR3 DNA: TGTGCCAGCAGACGAAACCCGGGTTTAGGCAATCAGCCCCAGCATTTT; CDR3 protein: CASRRNPGLGNQPQHF